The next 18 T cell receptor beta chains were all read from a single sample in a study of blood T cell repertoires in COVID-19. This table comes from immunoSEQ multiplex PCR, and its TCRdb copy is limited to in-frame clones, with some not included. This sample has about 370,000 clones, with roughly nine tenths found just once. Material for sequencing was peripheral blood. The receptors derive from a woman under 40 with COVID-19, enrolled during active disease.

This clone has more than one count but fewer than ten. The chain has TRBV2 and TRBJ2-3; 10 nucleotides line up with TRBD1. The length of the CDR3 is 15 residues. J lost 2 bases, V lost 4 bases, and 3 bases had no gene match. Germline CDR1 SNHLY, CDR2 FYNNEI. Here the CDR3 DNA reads TGTGCCAGCAGTGGGGACAGGGGACTCACAGATACGCAGTATTTT. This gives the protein CASSGDRGLTDTQYF.

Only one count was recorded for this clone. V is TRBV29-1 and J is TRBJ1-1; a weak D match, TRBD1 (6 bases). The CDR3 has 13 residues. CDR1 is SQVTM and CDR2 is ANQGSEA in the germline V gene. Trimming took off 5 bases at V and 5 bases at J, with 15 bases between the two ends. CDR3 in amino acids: CSVPLLQGTEAFF. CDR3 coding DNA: TGCAGCGTTCCCCTTCTACAGGGTACTGAAGCTTTCTTT.

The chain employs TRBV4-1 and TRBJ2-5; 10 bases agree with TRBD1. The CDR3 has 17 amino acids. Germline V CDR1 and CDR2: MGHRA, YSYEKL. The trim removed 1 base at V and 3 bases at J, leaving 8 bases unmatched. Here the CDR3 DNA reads TGCGCCAGCAGCCAAGTGGGTCGGGGACAGGGGAAAGAGACCCAGTACTTC. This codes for CASSQVGRGQGKETQYF.

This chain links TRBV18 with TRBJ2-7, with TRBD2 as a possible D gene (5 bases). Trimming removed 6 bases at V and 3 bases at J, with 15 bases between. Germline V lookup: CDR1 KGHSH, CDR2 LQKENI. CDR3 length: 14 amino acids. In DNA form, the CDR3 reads TGTGCCAGCTCCACCGGAGGAGCTAACTACGAGCAGTACTTC. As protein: CASSTGGANYEQYF.

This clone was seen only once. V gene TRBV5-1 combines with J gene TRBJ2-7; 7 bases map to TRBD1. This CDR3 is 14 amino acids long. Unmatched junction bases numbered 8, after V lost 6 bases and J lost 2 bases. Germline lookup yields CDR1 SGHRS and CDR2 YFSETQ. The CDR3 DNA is TGCGCCAGCAAATCGACAGGGTCAGCCTACGAGCAGTACTTC. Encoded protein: CASKSTGSAYEQYF.

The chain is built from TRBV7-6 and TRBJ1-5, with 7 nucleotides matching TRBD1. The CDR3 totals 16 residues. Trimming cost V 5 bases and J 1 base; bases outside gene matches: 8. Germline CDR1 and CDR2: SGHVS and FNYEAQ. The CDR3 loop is CASSAQGGRSNQPQHF. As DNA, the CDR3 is TGTGCCAGCAGCGCCCAGGGGGGTCGGAGCAATCAGCCCCAGCATTTT.

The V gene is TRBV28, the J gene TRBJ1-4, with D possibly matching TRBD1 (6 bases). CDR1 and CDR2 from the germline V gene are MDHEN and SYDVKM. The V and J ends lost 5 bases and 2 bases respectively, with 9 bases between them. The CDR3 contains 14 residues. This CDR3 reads CASSQTGTNEKLFF. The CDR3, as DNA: TGTGCCAGCAGTCAGACAGGTACTAATGAAAAACTGTTTTTT.

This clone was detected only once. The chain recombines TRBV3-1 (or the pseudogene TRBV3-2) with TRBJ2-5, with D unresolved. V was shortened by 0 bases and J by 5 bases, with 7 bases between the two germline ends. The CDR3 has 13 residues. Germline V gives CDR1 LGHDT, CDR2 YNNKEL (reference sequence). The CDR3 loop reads CASSQDPQETQYF. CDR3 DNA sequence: TGTGCCAGCAGCCAAGACCCCCAGGAGACCCAGTACTTC.

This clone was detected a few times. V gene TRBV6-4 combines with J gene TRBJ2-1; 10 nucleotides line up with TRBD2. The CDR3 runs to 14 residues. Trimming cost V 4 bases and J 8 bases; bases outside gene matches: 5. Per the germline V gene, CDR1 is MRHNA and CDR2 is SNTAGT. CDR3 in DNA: TGTGCCAGCAGTGTGCTAGCGGGGGCGCATGAGCAGTTCTTC. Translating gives CASSVLAGAHEQFF.

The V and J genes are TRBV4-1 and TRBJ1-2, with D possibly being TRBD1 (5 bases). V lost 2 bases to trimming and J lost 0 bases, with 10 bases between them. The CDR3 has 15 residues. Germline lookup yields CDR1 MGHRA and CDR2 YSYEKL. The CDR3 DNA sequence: TGCGCCAGCAGCCAACTTGACAGTTCTAACTATGGCTACACCTTC. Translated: CASSQLDSSNYGYTF.

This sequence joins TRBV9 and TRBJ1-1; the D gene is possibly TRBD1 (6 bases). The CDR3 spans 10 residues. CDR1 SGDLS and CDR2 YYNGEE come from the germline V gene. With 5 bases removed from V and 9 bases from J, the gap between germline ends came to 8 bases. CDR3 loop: CASRGDKAFF. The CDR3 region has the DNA TGTGCCAGCAGGGGGGACAAAGCTTTCTTT.

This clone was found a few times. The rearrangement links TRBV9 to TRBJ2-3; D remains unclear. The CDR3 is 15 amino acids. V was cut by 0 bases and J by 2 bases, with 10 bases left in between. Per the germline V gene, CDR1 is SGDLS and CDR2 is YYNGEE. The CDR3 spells CASSVAGHHTDTQYF. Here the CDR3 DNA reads TGTGCCAGCAGCGTAGCAGGCCATCACACAGATACGCAGTATTTT.

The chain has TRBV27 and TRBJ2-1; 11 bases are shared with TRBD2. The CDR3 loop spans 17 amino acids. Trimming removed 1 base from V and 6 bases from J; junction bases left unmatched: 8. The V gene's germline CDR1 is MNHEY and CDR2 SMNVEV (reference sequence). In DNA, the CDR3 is TGTGCCAGCAGTTTATTCCTAGCGGGAGGCCCCTCCAATGAGCAGTTCTTC. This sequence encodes CASSLFLAGGPSNEQFF.

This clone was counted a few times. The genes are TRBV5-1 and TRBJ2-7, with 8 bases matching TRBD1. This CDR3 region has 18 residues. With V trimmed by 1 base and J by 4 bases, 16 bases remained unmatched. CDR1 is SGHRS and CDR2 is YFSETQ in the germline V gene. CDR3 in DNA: TGCGCCAGCAGCTTGCCAGCCCTTCGGACAGGGTTTCTGTACGAGCAGTACTTC. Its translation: CASSLPALRTGFLYEQYF.

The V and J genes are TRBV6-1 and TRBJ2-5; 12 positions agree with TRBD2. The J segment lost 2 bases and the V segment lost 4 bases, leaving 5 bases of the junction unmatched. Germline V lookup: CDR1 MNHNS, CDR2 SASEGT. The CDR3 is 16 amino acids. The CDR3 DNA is TGTGCCAGCAGTGGACTAGCGGGGGACGAGCAAGAGACCCAGTACTTC. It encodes CASSGLAGDEQETQYF.

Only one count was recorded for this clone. The CDR3 spells CASSYSRQAQETQYF. CDR3 nucleotides: TGTGCCAGCAGTTACTCTCGGCAGGCCCAAGAGACCCAGTACTTC. The rearrangement links TRBV6-6 to TRBJ2-5, with unresolved D. V lost 0 bases and J lost 1, with 9 bases in between. The CDR3 runs to 15 residues. Per germline, CDR1 MNHNY and CDR2 SVGAGI (reference sequence).

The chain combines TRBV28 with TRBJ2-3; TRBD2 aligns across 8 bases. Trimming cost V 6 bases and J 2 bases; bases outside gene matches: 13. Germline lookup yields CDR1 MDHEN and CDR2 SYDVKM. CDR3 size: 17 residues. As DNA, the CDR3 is TGTGCCAGCAGCTATATTGGCGGGGGGTTACTCACAGATACGCAGTATTTT. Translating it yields CASSYIGGGLLTDTQYF.

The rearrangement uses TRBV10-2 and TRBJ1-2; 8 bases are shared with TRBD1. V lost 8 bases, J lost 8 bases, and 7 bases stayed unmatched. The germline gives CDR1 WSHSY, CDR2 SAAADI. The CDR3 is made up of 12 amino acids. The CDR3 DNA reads TGCGCCAGCGGACAGGGATCCCTGGGCTACACCTTC. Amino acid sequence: CASGQGSLGYTF.